This TCR beta chain was documented in a study of beta chain features in type 1 diabetes. Points from the study as a whole: TCRB CDR3s from Type 1 diabetes patients were moderately but significantly shorter in all four CD4+ subsets. Here, the possible influence of HLA type (on TCRB rearrangement) remained unresolved.

This clone was seen once. Its antigen remains unknown. The CDR3 extends over 15 amino acids. The V end lost 5 bases, the J end lost 5 bases, and 16 bases lay between the germline ends. In germline, CDR1 is SNHLY, CDR2 FYNNEI. As every portion of the isolated RNA was reverse transcribed, the sequencing read expressed TCRB transcripts. Assay used: immunoSEQ multiplex PCR; TCRdb lists only in-frame clones, some missing. The data contain under 150,000 clones, about 10% of them singletons. V and J are TRBV2 and TRBJ2-1; D uncertain. The sequence came from a man younger than 40 with type 1 diabetes. The specimen sequenced was central memory CD4+ T cells from blood. CDR3 loop: CASSSSTVLNNEQFF. CDR3 coding DNA: TGTGCCAGCAGTTCCTCCACGGTCCTAAACAATGAGCAGTTCTTC. The entire variable domain, with the rest obtained from reference TRBV2 and TRBJ2-1, is as follows: EPEVTQTPSHQVTQMGQEVILRCVPISNHLYFYWYRQILGQKVEFLVSFYNNEISEKSEIFDDQFSVERPDGSNFTLKIRSTKLEDSAMYFCASSSSTVLNNEQFFGPGTRLTVL.